This passage covers 15 T cell receptor beta chains from one sample sequenced in a study of T cells after yellow fever vaccination. Using its own MiXCR run on the 5' RACE reads, TCRdb lists one record per CDR3 protein. The sample consists of 310,000 or so distinct CDR3 sequences, around 7% of them appearing once. The source material was PBMCs, sampled more than 35 days after the first yellow fever vaccination. These receptors all come from a man aged 18 to 29 who received the YFV17D yellow fever vaccine.

The rearrangement joins TRBV7-9 to TRBJ1-3; D perhaps matches TRBD1 (5 bases). The germline V and J ends were trimmed by 4 bases and 0 bases, with 13 bases remaining between them. The CDR3 has 16 amino acids. Germline values: CDR1 SEHNR, CDR2 FQNEAQ (reference sequence). The CDR3 region has the DNA TGTGCCAGCAGCTGGGGGAGGGGATTCTCTGGAAACACCATATATTTT. Translation gives CASSWGRGFSGNTIYF.

This clonotype was recorded a few times. V usage is TRBV6-5 and J usage is TRBJ2-1, with a possible D match to TRBD1 (6 bases). Germline V lookup: CDR1 MNHEY, CDR2 SVGAGI. V was cut by 6 bases and J by 9 bases, with 27 bases left in between. This CDR3 contains 17 residues. The CDR3 loop is CASSLRTAPWASAEQFF. CDR3 in DNA: TGTGCCAGCAGCCTCCGGACAGCTCCCTGGGCGTCTGCTGAGCAGTTCTTC.

The sample holds a few counts of this clonotype. V and J are TRBV7-2 and TRBJ1-5, with a possible D match to TRBD1 (5 bases). V was shortened by 0 bases and J by 9 bases, with 12 bases between the two germline ends. Germline CDR1 SGHTA, CDR2 FQGNSA. The CDR3 spans 14 residues. CDR3 residues: CASSLANQGGPQHF. The CDR3 coding sequence is TGTGCCAGCAGCTTAGCAAATCAGGGTGGGCCCCAGCATTTT.

CDR3 DNA sequence: TGCGCCAGCAGCACCTCCGGGACCCAGGGGATGTGGACTAATGAAAAACTGTTTTTT. It codes for CASSTSGTQGMWTNEKLFF. The chain carries TRBV5-1 and TRBJ1-4; a weak D match, TRBD1 (6 bases). V was cut by 4 bases and J by 2 bases, with 24 bases left in between. CDR3 length equals 19 residues. Germline CDR1 is SGHRS and CDR2 is YFSETQ.

To note about this clonotype: As the CDR3 is not closed by the conserved phenylalanine or tryptophan, this likely results from a read error. The chain uses TRBV6-1 and TRBJ1-6, with 12 positions matching TRBD1. V shed 0 bases, J shed 8 bases, and the junction held 2 bases outside the gene matches. The germline V gene encodes CDR1 MNHNS and CDR2 SASEGT. This CDR3 spans 16 amino acids. The CDR3 DNA sequence: TGTGCCAGCAGTGAAGCGGGACAGGGGGCAGATTCACCCCTCCACATT. Amino acid sequence: CASSEAGQGADSPLHI.

This clonotype was detected only once. This chain links TRBV9 with TRBJ2-1, with 10 bases fitting TRBD2. J lost 10 bases, V lost 5 bases, and 6 bases had no gene match. This CDR3 has 13 residues. Germline CDR1 SGDLS, CDR2 YYNGEE. CDR3 region: CASSGSGGQEQFF. The DNA for the CDR3 is TGTGCCAGCAGTGGTAGCGGGGGGCAAGAGCAGTTCTTC.

There are many counts of this clonotype. CDR3 nucleotides: TGCGCCAGCAGCTTGGGGGTCCTCGGGACTAGCGGGGGGGCGTCCTACAATGAGCAGTTCTTC. The encoded protein is CASSLGVLGTSGGASYNEQFF. This chain links TRBV5-1 with TRBJ2-1; 16 bases agree with TRBD2. CDR3 length equals 21 residues. V lost 0 bases to trimming and J lost 1 base; unmatched junction nucleotides: 10. Germline CDR1 SGHRS, CDR2 YFSETQ.

This chain joins TRBV6-7 and TRBJ2-7, with 8 bases lining up with TRBD1. Being an ORF, TRBV6-7 has a function that is uncertain. Trimming took 6 bases from V and 5 from J; bases not matched to a gene: 12. The CDR3 has 15 residues. The CDR3 DNA is TGTGCCAGCAGAGACGGACAGGGCTTTTGCCACGAGCAGTACTTC. Translation gives CASRDGQGFCHEQYF.

Comments on this clonotype: This may arise from a read error, as a much more abundant clone is one base away. This chain uses TRBV4-2 with TRBJ1-2; D is perhaps TRBD1 (6 bases). Germline V CDR1 and CDR2: LGHNA, YNFKEQ. CDR3 size: 16 residues. Trimming shortened V by 0 bases and J by 3 bases, and 14 bases separated the two germline ends. The CDR3 protein is CASSQERTVVYYGYTF. The CDR3 coding sequence is TGTGCCAGCAGCCAAGAGAGGACAGTCGTTTACTATGGCTACACCTTC.

This clonotype was seen a few times. The chain carries TRBV29-1 and TRBJ1-2, with 7 bases lining up with TRBD1. Trimming took 6 bases from V and 6 from J; bases not matched to a gene: 7. There are 12 residues in the CDR3. CDR1 is SQVTM and CDR2 is ANQGSEA in the germline V gene. In DNA, the CDR3 is TGCAGCGTCCGAGGGGGCGCGAATGGCTACACCTTC. Residues: CSVRGGANGYTF.

This clonotype was seen a few times. The CDR3 nucleotides read TGTGCCAGCAGCGCCAAATTTAGAGGCGACAGGGTTGGCTACACCTTC. It specifies CASSAKFRGDRVGYTF. V gene TRBV9 combines with J gene TRBJ1-2, with 7 bases identical to TRBD1. The CDR3 is 16 amino acids. From germline, CDR1 is SGDLS and CDR2 YYNGEE. The V segment lost 3 bases and the J segment 7 bases; nucleotides outside the gene matches: 15.

The rearrangement links TRBV5-1 to TRBJ1-4; 8 bases match TRBD1. CDR1 SGHRS and CDR2 YFSETQ come from the germline V gene. The CDR3 contains 16 residues. Losses at the gene ends were 5 bases for V and 2 bases for J; bases not matched to a gene: 8. This CDR3 reads CASSRGTGSTNEKLFF. CDR3 bases: TGCGCCAGCAGTCGCGGGACAGGCAGCACTAATGAAAAACTGTTTTTT.

This chain uses TRBV11-2 with TRBJ2-4, with TRBD2 matching over 11 bases. The CDR3 runs 19 residues. Germline trimming cut 0 bases from V and 3 bases from J; bases unmatched to any gene: 10. Germline V gives CDR1 SGHAT, CDR2 FQNNGV. CDR3 in amino acids: CASSLDLLAGARGKNIQYF. The CDR3, as DNA: TGTGCCAGCAGCTTAGACTTACTAGCGGGGGCTAGGGGCAAAAACATTCAGTACTTC. Complete variable domain (other parts from reference TRBV11-2 and TRBJ2-4): EAGVAQSPRYKIIEKRQSVAFWCNPISGHATLYWYQQILGQGPKLLIQFQNNGVVDDSQLPKDRFSAERLKGVDSTLKIQPAKLEDSAVYLCASSLDLLAGARGKNIQYFGAGTRLSVL.

This clonotype was seen only a few times. V is TRBV7-2 and J is TRBJ1-5, with TRBD1 matching over 11 bases. In germline, CDR1 is SGHTA, CDR2 FQGNSA. This CDR3 has 16 amino acids. Trimming removed 2 bases from V and 6 bases from J; junction bases left unmatched: 6. The chain's CDR3 is CASSLNGQGAFQPQHF. The CDR3 DNA reads TGTGCCAGCAGCTTAAATGGACAGGGGGCCTTTCAGCCCCAGCATTTT.

This clonotype was seen more than once but under ten times. The rearrangement uses TRBV6-1 and TRBJ2-7; D is possibly TRBD1 or TRBD2 (5 bases each). The germline V and J ends were trimmed by 6 bases and 2 bases, with 11 bases remaining between them. The CDR3 contains 13 residues. In germline, CDR1 is MNHNS, CDR2 SASEGT. The CDR3 sequence is CASRKRGPYEQYF. CDR3 DNA sequence: TGTGCCAGCAGAAAGAGGGGCCCCTACGAGCAGTACTTC.